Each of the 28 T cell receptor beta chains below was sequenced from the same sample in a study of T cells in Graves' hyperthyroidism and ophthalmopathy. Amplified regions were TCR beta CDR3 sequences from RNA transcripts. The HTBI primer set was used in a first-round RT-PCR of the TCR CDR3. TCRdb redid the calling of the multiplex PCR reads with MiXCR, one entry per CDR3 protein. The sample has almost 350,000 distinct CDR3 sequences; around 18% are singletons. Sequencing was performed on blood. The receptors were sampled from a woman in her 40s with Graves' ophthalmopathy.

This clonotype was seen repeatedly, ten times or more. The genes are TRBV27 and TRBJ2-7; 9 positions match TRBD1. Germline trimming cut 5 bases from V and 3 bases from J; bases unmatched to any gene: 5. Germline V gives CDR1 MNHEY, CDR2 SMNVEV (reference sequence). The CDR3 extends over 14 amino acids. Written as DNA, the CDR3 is TGTGCCAGCAGTACAGGGGGCTTCGACTACGAGCAGTACTTC. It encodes CASSTGGFDYEQYF.

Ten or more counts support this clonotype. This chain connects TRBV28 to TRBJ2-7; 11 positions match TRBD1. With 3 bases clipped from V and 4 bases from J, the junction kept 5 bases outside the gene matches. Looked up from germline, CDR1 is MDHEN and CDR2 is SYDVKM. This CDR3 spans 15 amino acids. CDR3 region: CASSFLGTGGYEQYF. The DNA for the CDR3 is TGTGCCAGCAGTTTCTTGGGGACAGGGGGGTACGAGCAGTACTTC.

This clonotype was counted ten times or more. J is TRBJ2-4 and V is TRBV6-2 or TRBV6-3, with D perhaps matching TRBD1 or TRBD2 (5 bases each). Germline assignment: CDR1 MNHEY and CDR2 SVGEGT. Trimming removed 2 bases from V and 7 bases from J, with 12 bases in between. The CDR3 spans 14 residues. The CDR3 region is CASSYGLGVNIQYF. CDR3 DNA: TGTGCCAGCAGTTACGGTCTGGGGGTCAACATTCAGTACTTC.

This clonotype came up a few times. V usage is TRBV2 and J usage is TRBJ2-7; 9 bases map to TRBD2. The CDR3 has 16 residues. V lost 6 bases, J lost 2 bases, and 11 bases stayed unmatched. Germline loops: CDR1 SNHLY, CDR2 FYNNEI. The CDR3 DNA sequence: TGTGCCAGCAGGCAAGATGTGGGCGGGAGGGCCTACGAGCAGTACTTC. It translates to CASRQDVGGRAYEQYF. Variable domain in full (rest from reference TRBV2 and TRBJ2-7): EPEVTQTPSHQVTQMGQEVILRCVPISNHLYFYWYRQILGQKVEFLVSFYNNEISEKSEIFDDQFSVERPDGSNFTLKIRSTKLEDSAMYFCASRQDVGGRAYEQYFGPGTRLTVT.

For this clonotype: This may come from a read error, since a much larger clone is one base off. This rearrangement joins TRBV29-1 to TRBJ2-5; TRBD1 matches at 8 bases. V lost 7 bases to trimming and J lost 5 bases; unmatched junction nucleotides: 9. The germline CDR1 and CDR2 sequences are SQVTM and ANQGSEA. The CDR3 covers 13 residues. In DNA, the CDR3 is TGCAGCGATAGCACAGGGGGTGCGGAGACCCAGTACTTC. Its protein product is CSDSTGGAETQYF.

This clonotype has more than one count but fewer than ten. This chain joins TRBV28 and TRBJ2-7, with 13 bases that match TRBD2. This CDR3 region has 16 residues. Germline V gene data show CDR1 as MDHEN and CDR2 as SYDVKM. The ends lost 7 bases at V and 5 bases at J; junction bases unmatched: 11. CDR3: CASTNPGTSGKNEQYF. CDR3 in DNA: TGTGCCAGCACCAACCCGGGGACTAGCGGGAAGAACGAGCAGTACTTC.

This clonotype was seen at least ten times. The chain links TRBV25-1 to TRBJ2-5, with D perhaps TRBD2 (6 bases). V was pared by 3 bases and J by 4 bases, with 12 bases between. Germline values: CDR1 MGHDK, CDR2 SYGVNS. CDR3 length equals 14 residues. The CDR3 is CASSDSEGGETQYF. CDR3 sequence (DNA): TGTGCCAGCAGTGATTCGGAGGGAGGAGAGACCCAGTACTTC.

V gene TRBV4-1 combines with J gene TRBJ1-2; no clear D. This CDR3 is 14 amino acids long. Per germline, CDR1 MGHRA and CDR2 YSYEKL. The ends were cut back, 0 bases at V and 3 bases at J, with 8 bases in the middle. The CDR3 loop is CASSQDQSYYGYTF. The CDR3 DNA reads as TGCGCCAGCAGCCAAGATCAGAGTTACTATGGCTACACCTTC.

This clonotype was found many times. CDR3 nucleotides: TGTGCCAGCAGAGGTACAGGGGGTTACCAAGAGACCCAGTACTTC. Its protein product is CASRGTGGYQETQYF. The rearrangement joins TRBV6-1 to TRBJ2-5; 8 bases are shared with TRBD1. This CDR3 has 15 amino acids. Germline loops: CDR1 MNHNS, CDR2 SASEGT. The V gene end was trimmed by 6 bases and the J gene end by 0 bases; junction bases not matched to a gene: 6.

CDR3 in amino acids: CASSARQGGGYEQYF. For the CDR3, the DNA is TGCGCCAGCAGCGCCCGTCAGGGGGGAGGCTACGAGCAGTACTTC. The J gene is TRBJ2-7, the V gene TRBV4-1; D possibly corresponds to TRBD1 (7 bases). The CDR3 sequence is 15 residues long. Per germline, CDR1 MGHRA and CDR2 YSYEKL. V was trimmed by 5 bases and J by 3 bases, leaving 17 bases between them.

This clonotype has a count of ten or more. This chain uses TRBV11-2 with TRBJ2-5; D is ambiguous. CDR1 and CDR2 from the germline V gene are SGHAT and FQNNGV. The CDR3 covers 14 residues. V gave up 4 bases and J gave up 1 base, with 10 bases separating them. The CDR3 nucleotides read TGTGCCAGCAGCTCCGACTGGGGCCAAGAGACCCAGTACTTC. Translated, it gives CASSSDWGQETQYF.

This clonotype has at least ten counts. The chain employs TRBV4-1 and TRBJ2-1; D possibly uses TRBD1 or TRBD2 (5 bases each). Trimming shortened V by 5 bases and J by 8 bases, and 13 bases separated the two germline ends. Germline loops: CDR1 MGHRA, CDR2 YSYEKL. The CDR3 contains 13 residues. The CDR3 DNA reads TGCGCCAGCAGCGGCCCGGGGCTTGATGAGCAGTTCTTC. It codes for CASSGPGLDEQFF.

The CDR3 DNA reads as TGTGCCTGGAGTACTAGCGGGACCTCCCAAGAGACCCAGTACTTC. Translating it yields CAWSTSGTSQETQYF. J is TRBJ2-5 and V is TRBV30; TRBD2 aligns across 10 bases. In germline, CDR1 is GTSNPN, CDR2 SVGIG (reference sequence). Germline trimming cut 2 bases from V and 1 base from J; bases unmatched to any gene: 4. This CDR3 is 15 amino acids long.

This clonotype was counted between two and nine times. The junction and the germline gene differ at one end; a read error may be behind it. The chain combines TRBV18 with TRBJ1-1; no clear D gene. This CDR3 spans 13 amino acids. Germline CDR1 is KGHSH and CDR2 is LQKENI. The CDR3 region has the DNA TGTGTCAGCTCACCACGATCGGAAGGGGAAGCTTTCTTT. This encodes CVSSPRSEGEAFF. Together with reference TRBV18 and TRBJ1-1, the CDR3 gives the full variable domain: NAGVMQNPRHLVRRRGQEARLRCSPMKGHSHVYWYRQLPEEGLKFMVYLQKENIIDESGMPKERFSAEFPKEGPSILRIQQVVRGDSAAYFCVSSPRSEGEAFFGQGTRLTVV.

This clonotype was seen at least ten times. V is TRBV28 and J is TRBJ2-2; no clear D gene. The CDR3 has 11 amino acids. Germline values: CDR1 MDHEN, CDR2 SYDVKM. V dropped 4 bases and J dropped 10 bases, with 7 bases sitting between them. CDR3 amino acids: CASSWAMELFF. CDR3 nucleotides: TGTGCCAGCAGTTGGGCGATGGAGCTGTTTTTT.

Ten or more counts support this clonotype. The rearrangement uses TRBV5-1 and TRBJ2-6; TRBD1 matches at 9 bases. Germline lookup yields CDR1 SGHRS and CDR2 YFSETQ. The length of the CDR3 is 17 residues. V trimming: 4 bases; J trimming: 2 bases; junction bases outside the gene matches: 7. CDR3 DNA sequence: TGCGCCAGCAGCGCCGCCGGGACAGGGCCTGGGGCCAACGTCCTGACTTTC. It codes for CASSAAGTGPGANVLTF.

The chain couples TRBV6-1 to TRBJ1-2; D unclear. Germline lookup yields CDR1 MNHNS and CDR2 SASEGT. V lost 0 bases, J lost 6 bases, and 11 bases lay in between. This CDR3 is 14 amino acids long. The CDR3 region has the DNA TGTGCCAGCAGTGAAGCGTGGGGAGAGGATGGCTACACCTTC. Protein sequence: CASSEAWGEDGYTF.

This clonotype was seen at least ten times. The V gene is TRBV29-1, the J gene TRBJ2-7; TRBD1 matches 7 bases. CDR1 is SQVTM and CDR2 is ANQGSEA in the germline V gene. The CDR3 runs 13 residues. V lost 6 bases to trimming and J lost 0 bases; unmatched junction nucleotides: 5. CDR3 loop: CSVGQLTSYEQYF. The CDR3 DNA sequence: TGCAGCGTGGGACAGCTTACCTCCTACGAGCAGTACTTC.

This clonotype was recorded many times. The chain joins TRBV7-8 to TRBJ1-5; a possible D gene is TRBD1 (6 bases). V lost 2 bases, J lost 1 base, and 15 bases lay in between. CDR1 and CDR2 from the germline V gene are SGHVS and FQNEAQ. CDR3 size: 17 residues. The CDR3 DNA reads TGTGCCAGCAGCTTATTCCCTGCAGGGGCGAGCAATCAGCCCCAGCATTTT. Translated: CASSLFPAGASNQPQHF.

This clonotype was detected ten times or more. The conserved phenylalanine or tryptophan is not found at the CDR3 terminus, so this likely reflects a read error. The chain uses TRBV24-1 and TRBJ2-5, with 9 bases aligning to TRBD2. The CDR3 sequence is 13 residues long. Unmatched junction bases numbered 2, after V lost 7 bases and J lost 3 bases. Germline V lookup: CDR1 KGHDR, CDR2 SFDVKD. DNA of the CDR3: TGTGCCACCAGATTAGCGGGAGAAGAGACCCAGTACCTC. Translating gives CATRLAGEETQYL.

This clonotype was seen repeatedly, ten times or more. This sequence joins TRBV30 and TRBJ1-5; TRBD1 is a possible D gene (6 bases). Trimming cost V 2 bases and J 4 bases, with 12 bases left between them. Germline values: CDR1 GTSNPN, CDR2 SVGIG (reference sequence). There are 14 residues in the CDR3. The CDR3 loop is CAWSSNRENQPQHF. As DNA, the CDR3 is TGTGCCTGGAGTTCAAACAGGGAGAATCAGCCCCAGCATTTT.

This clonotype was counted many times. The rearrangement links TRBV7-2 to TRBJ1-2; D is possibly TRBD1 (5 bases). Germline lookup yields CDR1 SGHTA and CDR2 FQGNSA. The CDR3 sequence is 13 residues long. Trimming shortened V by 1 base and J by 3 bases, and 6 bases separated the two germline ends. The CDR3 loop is CASSLGRDYGYTF. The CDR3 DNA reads TGTGCCAGCAGCTTAGGCAGGGACTATGGCTACACCTTC.

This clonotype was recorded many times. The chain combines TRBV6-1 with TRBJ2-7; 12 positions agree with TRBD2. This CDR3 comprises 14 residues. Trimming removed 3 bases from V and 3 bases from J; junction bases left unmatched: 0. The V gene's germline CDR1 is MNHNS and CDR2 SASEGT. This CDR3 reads CASSETSGSYEQYF. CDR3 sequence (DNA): TGTGCCAGCAGTGAGACTAGCGGGAGCTACGAGCAGTACTTC.

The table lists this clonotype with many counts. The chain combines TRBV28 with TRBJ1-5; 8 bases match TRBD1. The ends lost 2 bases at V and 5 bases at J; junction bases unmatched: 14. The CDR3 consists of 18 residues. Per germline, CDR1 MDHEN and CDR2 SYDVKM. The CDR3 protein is CASSLGTGRRALHQPQHF. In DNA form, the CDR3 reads TGTGCCAGCAGTTTAGGGACAGGTCGTCGTGCCCTACATCAGCCCCAGCATTTT.

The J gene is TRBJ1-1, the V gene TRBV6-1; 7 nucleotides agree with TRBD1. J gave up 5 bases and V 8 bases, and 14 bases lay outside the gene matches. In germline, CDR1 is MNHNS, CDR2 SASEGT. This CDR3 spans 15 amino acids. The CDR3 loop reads CASLRGRGIVTEAFF. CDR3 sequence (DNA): TGTGCCAGCCTCCGAGGCAGGGGGATAGTAACTGAAGCTTTCTTT.

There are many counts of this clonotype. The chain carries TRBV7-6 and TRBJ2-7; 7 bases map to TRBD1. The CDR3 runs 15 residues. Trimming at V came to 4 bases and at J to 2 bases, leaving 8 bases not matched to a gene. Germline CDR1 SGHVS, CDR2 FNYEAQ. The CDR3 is CASSSKTTGPYEQYF. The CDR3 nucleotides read TGTGCCAGCAGCTCTAAAACGACAGGGCCCTACGAGCAGTACTTC. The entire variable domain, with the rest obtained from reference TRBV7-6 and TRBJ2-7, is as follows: GAGVSQSPRYKVTKRGQDVALRCDPISGHVSLYWYRQALGQGPEFLTYFNYEAQQDKSGLPNDRFSAERPEGSISTLTIQRTEQRDSAMYRCASSSKTTGPYEQYFGPGTRLTVT.

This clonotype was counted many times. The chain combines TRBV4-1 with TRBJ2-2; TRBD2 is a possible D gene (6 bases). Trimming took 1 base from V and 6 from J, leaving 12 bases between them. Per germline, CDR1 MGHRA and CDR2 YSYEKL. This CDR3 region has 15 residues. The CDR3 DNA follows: TGCGCCAGCAGCCAAGTTCCGCCGGGGGCCGGGGAGCTGTTTTTT. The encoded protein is CASSQVPPGAGELFF.

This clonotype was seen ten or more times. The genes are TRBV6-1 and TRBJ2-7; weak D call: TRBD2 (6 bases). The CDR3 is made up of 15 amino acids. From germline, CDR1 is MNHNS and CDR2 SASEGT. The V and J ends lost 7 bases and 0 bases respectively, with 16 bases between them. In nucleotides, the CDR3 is TGTGCCAGCAAGGAGGGGCCGAACCTCTCCTACGAGCAGTACTTC. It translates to CASKEGPNLSYEQYF.